These 27 T cell receptor beta chains were all obtained from the same sample, sequenced in a study of blood T cell repertoires in COVID-19. Here immunoSEQ multiplex PCR was the method, and the copy in TCRdb shows in-frame clones only, minus some. This table holds 150,000 or so clones, roughly 87% found once. The sample was peripheral blood. The source of these receptors is a human donor in a cohort sampled during active COVID-19.

The chain carries TRBV6-6 and TRBJ1-1; D not resolved. CDR3 length equals 14 residues. Trimming took 3 bases from V and 3 from J, leaving 11 bases between them. CDR1 MNHNY and CDR2 SVGAGI come from the germline V gene (reference sequence). The CDR3 loop is CASSYRGLDTEAFF. The CDR3 nucleotides are TGTGCCAGCAGTTATCGGGGTCTTGACACTGAAGCTTTCTTT.

CDR3 amino acids: CASGIQGYYGYTF. The CDR3 coding sequence is TGTGCCAGCGGCATACAGGGATACTATGGCTACACCTTC. V usage is TRBV7-9 and J usage is TRBJ1-2, with D perhaps TRBD1 (6 bases). CDR1 is SEHNR and CDR2 is FQNEAQ in the germline V gene (reference sequence). V was cut by 8 bases and J by 3 bases, with 13 bases left in between. The CDR3 is made up of 13 amino acids.

This chain joins TRBV13 and TRBJ2-5, with 9 bases matching TRBD1. Germline loops: CDR1 PRHDT, CDR2 FYEKMQ (reference sequence). The V gene end was trimmed by 1 base and the J gene end by 5 bases; junction bases not matched to a gene: 5. CDR3 length equals 15 residues. The CDR3 region is CASSLDRGPGETQYF. Here the CDR3 DNA reads TGTGCCAGCAGCTTAGACAGGGGGCCCGGGGAGACCCAGTACTTC.

The V and J genes are TRBV28 and TRBJ2-7, with 7 bases fitting TRBD1. The CDR3 is 14 amino acids. The V gene end was trimmed by 5 bases and the J gene end by 5 bases; junction bases not matched to a gene: 9. The germline V gene encodes CDR1 MDHEN and CDR2 SYDVKM. CDR3 sequence (DNA): TGTGCCAGCAGTCGCCCGACAGGGTACAACGAGCAGTACTTC. It yields the protein CASSRPTGYNEQYF.

This chain connects TRBV4-1 to TRBJ2-2, with TRBD1 matching over 8 bases. The CDR3 has 16 residues. Unmatched junction bases numbered 7, after V lost 1 base and J lost 6 bases. Per the germline V gene, CDR1 is MGHRA and CDR2 is YSYEKL. CDR3 coding DNA: TGCGCCAGCAGCCAAGTGCCGGGACAGGTCGCCGGGGAGCTGTTTTTT. As protein: CASSQVPGQVAGELFF.

The chain couples TRBV19 to TRBJ1-2; D unclear. V lost 1 base and J lost 7, with 16 bases in between. Germline assignment: CDR1 LNHDA and CDR2 SQIVND (reference sequence). The CDR3 length is 15 residues. In DNA form, the CDR3 reads TGTGCCAGTAGTATAGTTGGCGGCAGTAACCTTGGCTACACCTTC. It is translated as CASSIVGGSNLGYTF.

J is TRBJ1-4 and V is TRBV7-9; D call uncertain. The germline CDR1 and CDR2 sequences are SEHNR and FQNEAQ (reference sequence). The CDR3 is 14 amino acids. Trimming removed 5 bases from V and 0 bases from J, with 7 bases in between. Written as DNA, the CDR3 is TGTGCCAGCAGCCCAGGATCAACTAATGAAAAACTGTTTTTT. Translated, it gives CASSPGSTNEKLFF.

A few counts support this clone. The rearrangement joins TRBV4-2 to TRBJ1-6; 11 bases are shared with TRBD1. Germline V gene data show CDR1 as LGHNA and CDR2 as YNFKEQ. CDR3 length: 16 residues. The V gene end was trimmed by 0 bases and the J gene end by 9 bases; junction bases not matched to a gene: 4. For the CDR3, the DNA is TGTGCCAGCAGCCAAGATCCGGGACAGGGGGGTTCACCCCTCCACTTT. Translation: CASSQDPGQGGSPLHF.

The chain employs TRBV27 and TRBJ1-2; a weak D match, TRBD1 (6 bases). Trimming took off 2 bases at V and 2 bases at J, with 9 bases between the two ends. This CDR3 is 14 amino acids long. Germline V lookup: CDR1 MNHEY, CDR2 SMNVEV (reference sequence). This CDR3 is CASSLRGANYGYTF. As DNA, the CDR3 is TGTGCCAGCAGTTTACGGGGGGCCAACTATGGCTACACCTTC.

The CDR3 protein is CASTFTSGQETQYF. The CDR3 coding sequence is TGTGCCAGCACCTTCACCAGCGGGCAAGAGACCCAGTACTTC. The chain joins TRBV28 to TRBJ2-5; D is perhaps TRBD2 (6 bases). The V and J ends lost 7 bases and 2 bases respectively, with 14 bases between them. The CDR3 is 14 amino acids. Per the germline V gene, CDR1 is MDHEN and CDR2 is SYDVKM.

The chain carries TRBV19 and TRBJ1-1; 8 nucleotides agree with TRBD1. Germline V lookup: CDR1 LNHDA, CDR2 SQIVND (reference sequence). Unmatched junction bases numbered 8, after V lost 5 bases and J lost 0 bases. This CDR3 has 16 amino acids. CDR3 amino acids: CASSSIGQGMNTEAFF. The DNA of the CDR3 is TGTGCCAGTAGTTCCATTGGACAGGGTATGAACACTGAAGCTTTCTTT. The full variable domain, with the rest looked up from reference TRBV19 and TRBJ1-1, is DGGITQSPKYLFRKEGQNVTLSCEQNLNHDAMYWYRQDPGQGLRLIYYSQIVNDFQKGDIAEGYSVSREKKESFPLTVTSAQKNPTAFYLCASSSIGQGMNTEAFFGQGTRLTVV.

The genes are TRBV6-2 or TRBV6-3 and TRBJ1-1; D is ambiguous. The CDR3 has 12 amino acids. Germline-derived CDR1 and CDR2 are MNHEY and SVGEGT. V was cut by 4 bases and J by 4 bases, with 7 bases left in between. This chain's CDR3 is CASSSSGTEAFF. For the CDR3, the DNA is TGTGCCAGCAGTTCCAGTGGCACTGAAGCTTTCTTT.

The CDR3 coding sequence is TGTGCCAGCAGTCCCAACAGCTACGAGCAGTACTTC. Amino acid sequence: CASSPNSYEQYF. The chain joins TRBV28 to TRBJ2-7; D gene uncertain. Germline V gene lookup returns CDR1 MDHEN and CDR2 SYDVKM. V was cut by 5 bases and J by 3 bases, with 8 bases left in between. The CDR3 is 12 amino acids.

V usage is TRBV19 and J usage is TRBJ2-3; D possibly corresponds to TRBD1 (6 bases). V was trimmed by 5 bases and J by 9 bases, leaving 15 bases between them. CDR3 length equals 13 residues. Germline V gene data show CDR1 as LNHDA and CDR2 as SQIVND (reference sequence). The CDR3 sequence is CASSPLTRGTQYF. CDR3 in DNA: TGTGCCAGTAGTCCCCTTACTAGGGGGACGCAGTATTTT.

V and J are TRBV9 and TRBJ1-1, with D possibly TRBD1 on 6 matching bases. Trimming left V 0 bases short and J 8 bases short, with 11 bases between. Germline CDR1 reads SGDLS; CDR2 reads YYNGEE. The CDR3 spans 13 residues. In DNA form, the CDR3 reads TGTGCCAGCAGCGTAGCAGGGGCAGGGGAAGCTTTCTTT. Residues: CASSVAGAGEAFF.

The chain links TRBV6-6 to TRBJ2-7, with 9 bases identical to TRBD2. CDR3 length equals 15 residues. The V gene end was trimmed by 6 bases and the J gene end by 2 bases; junction bases not matched to a gene: 8. The V gene's germline CDR1 is MNHNY and CDR2 SVGAGI (reference sequence). The CDR3 DNA sequence: TGTGCCAGCAGAGTCGAGACTAGCGGAACCTACGAGCAGTACTTC. Protein: CASRVETSGTYEQYF.

The V gene is TRBV18, the J gene TRBJ2-3, with 9 bases that match TRBD2. The CDR3 has 16 amino acids. In germline, CDR1 is KGHSH, CDR2 LQKENI. V lost 0 bases to trimming and J lost 4 bases; unmatched junction nucleotides: 5. In DNA form, the CDR3 reads TGTGCCAGCTCACCACCCGCGGGAGGGGGCGCAGATACGCAGTATTTT. Its protein is CASSPPAGGGADTQYF.

This rearrangement joins TRBV4-2 to TRBJ1-5; D is unclear. The length of the CDR3 is 13 residues. V shed 4 bases and J shed 6 bases, with 10 bases lying between them. Per the germline V gene, CDR1 is LGHNA and CDR2 is YNFKEQ. CDR3 nucleotide sequence: TGTGCCAGCAGCCCCCTGATGGCTCAGCCCCAGCATTTT. This codes for CASSPLMAQPQHF.

The chain recombines TRBV19 with TRBJ2-7, with 7 bases that match TRBD1. V lost 7 bases to trimming and J lost 6 bases; unmatched junction nucleotides: 12. Germline V gives CDR1 LNHDA, CDR2 SQIVND (reference sequence). The CDR3 has 14 amino acids. The CDR3 region is CASKMTYRGSEQYF. DNA of the CDR3: TGTGCCAGTAAGATGACTTACAGGGGTAGCGAGCAGTACTTC.

The chain is built from TRBV28 and TRBJ1-2; D is ambiguous. This CDR3 has 14 residues. Germline CDR1 MDHEN, CDR2 SYDVKM. With 6 bases removed from V and 5 bases from J, the gap between germline ends came to 16 bases. The CDR3 DNA is TGTGCCAGCAGCCCCCCGGGGTCGTCTTATGGCTACACCTTC. Its translation is CASSPPGSSYGYTF.

The V and J genes are TRBV19 and TRBJ1-5; perhaps TRBD1 as D (6 bases). CDR3 length equals 14 residues. The germline gives CDR1 LNHDA, CDR2 SQIVND (reference sequence). V was trimmed by 6 bases and J by 0 bases, leaving 9 bases between them. The CDR3 nucleotides read TGTGCCAGTAGGAAGACAGGTAGCAATCAGCCCCAGCATTTT. The encoded protein is CASRKTGSNQPQHF.

The chain joins TRBV19 to TRBJ1-1; D gene unclear. Trimming shortened V by 3 bases and J by 7 bases, and 9 bases separated the two germline ends. Germline V gene sequence: CDR1 LNHDA, CDR2 SQIVND (reference sequence). CDR3 size: 12 residues. The CDR3 DNA follows: TGTGCCAGTAGTATTTCGGCGGGTGAAGCTTTCTTT. Translation: CASSISAGEAFF.

The genes are TRBV28 and TRBJ1-1; 8 positions agree with TRBD1. Per germline, CDR1 MDHEN and CDR2 SYDVKM. CDR3 length equals 14 residues. J gave up 0 bases and V 6 bases, and 3 bases lay outside the gene matches. In DNA, the CDR3 is TGTGCCAGCAGCTTGACAGGGGTGAACACTGAAGCTTTCTTT. It codes for CASSLTGVNTEAFF.

The chain couples TRBV5-1 to TRBJ2-7, with TRBD1 identical over 9 bases. The CDR3 loop spans 14 amino acids. Germline CDR1 SGHRS, CDR2 YFSETQ. V was pared by 4 bases and J by 5 bases, with 7 bases of the junction left unmatched. The CDR3 DNA follows: TGCGCCAGCAGCCCCCTACAGGGGGCGAACGAGCAGTACTTC. It translates to CASSPLQGANEQYF.

The gene calls are TRBV10-3 and TRBJ2-3; D is undetermined. The V gene's germline CDR1 is ENHRY and CDR2 SYGVKD. The CDR3 totals 17 residues. Trimming left V 2 bases short and J 7 bases short, with 22 bases between. The CDR3 DNA sequence: TGTGCCATCAGTGAGATAACTGTCCCAAGCCTACGCTATACGCAGTATTTT. This sequence encodes CAISEITVPSLRYTQYF.

This clone has only one observation. Other DNA sequences in this specimen translate into the identical CDR3. The chain joins TRBV9 to TRBJ2-5; D remains unclear. Trimming cost V 4 bases and J 4 bases, with 11 bases left between them. Germline V lookup: CDR1 SGDLS, CDR2 YYNGEE. This CDR3 comprises 13 residues. CDR3: CASSPPRGETQYF. CDR3 DNA: TGTGCCAGCAGCCCCCCGAGAGGAGAGACCCAGTACTTC.

J is TRBJ1-1 and V is TRBV20-1; D is uncertain. V lost 3 bases and J lost 6, with 8 bases in between. The CDR3 contains 11 residues. Germline V gene data show CDR1 as DFQATT and CDR2 as SNEGSKA (reference sequence). This CDR3 is CSARRGAEAFF. CDR3 DNA: TGCAGTGCTAGGAGAGGTGCTGAAGCTTTCTTT.